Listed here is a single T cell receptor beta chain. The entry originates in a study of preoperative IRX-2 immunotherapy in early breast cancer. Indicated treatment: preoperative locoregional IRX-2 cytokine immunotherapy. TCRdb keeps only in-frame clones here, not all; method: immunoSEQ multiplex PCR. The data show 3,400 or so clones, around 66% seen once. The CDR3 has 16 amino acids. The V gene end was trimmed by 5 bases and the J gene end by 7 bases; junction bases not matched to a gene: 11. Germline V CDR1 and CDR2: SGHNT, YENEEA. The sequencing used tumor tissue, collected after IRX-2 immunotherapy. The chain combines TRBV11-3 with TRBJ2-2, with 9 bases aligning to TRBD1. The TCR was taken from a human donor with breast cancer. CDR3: CASSRKSQGAYGELFF. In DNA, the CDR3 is TGTGCCAGCAGCCGTAAATCACAGGGGGCGTACGGGGAGCTGTTTTTT.